A single sample is the source of the 22 T cell receptor beta chains below, sequenced in a study of T-cell memory formation after mild COVID-19. From the 5' RACE reads, TCRdb called clonotypes with MiXCR, one entry per CDR3 protein. The repertoire holds some 310,000 distinct CDR3 sequences, with 20% to 25% as singletons. The specimen was PBMCs or a T cell subset sorted from them (not recorded which). The receptor set was obtained from a man younger than 35 who had mild COVID-19 (a few samples of this study predate the infection). Cell type and time point are not known.

This clonotype was detected many times. This sequence joins TRBV7-9 and TRBJ1-1; TRBD1 is a possible D gene (6 bases). The CDR3 is 12 amino acids. The germline V and J ends were trimmed by 5 bases and 5 bases, with 9 bases remaining between them. From germline, CDR1 is SEHNR and CDR2 FQNEAQ (reference sequence). CDR3 in amino acids: CASSEGGTEAFF. CDR3 in DNA: TGTGCCAGCAGCGAGGGGGGGACTGAAGCTTTCTTT.

The V call is TRBV6-5, the J call TRBJ2-3, with TRBD2 as a possible D gene (5 bases). Germline V CDR1 and CDR2: MNHEY, SVGAGI. The CDR3 consists of 15 residues. V was cut by 5 bases and J by 4 bases, with 16 bases left in between. The CDR3 loop reads CASSNRPTGADTQYF. In DNA, the CDR3 is TGTGCCAGCAGTAACCGCCCAACCGGGGCAGATACGCAGTATTTT.

This clonotype was detected many times. CDR3 nucleotides: TGTGCCAGCAGCAAAGTGGGACAGGCCCCCGGGGAGCTGTTTTTT. Translated: CASSKVGQAPGELFF. V and J are TRBV2 and TRBJ2-2, with 8 bases lining up with TRBD1. This CDR3 has 15 residues. V trimming: 6 bases; J trimming: 6 bases; junction bases outside the gene matches: 9. Germline lookup yields CDR1 SNHLY and CDR2 FYNNEI. Complete variable domain (other parts from reference TRBV2 and TRBJ2-2): EPEVTQTPSHQVTQMGQEVILRCVPISNHLYFYWYRQILGQKVEFLVSFYNNEISEKSEIFDDQFSVERPDGSNFTLKIRSTKLEDSAMYFCASSKVGQAPGELFFGEGSRLTVL.

This clonotype turned up a few times. The V and J genes are TRBV5-1 and TRBJ2-2; 8 bases agree with TRBD1. V gave up 6 bases and J gave up 7 bases; unmatched junction bases: 2. The CDR3 length is 12 residues. CDR1 and CDR2 from the germline V gene are SGHRS and YFSETQ. CDR3 nucleotides: TGCGCCAGCACACAGGGGGACGGGGAGCTGTTTTTT. Protein sequence: CASTQGDGELFF.

The genes are TRBV28 and TRBJ2-7; TRBD2 aligns across 16 bases. Germline loops: CDR1 MDHEN, CDR2 SYDVKM. The CDR3 length is 17 residues. V trimming: 5 bases; J trimming: 6 bases; junction bases outside the gene matches: 10. The DNA of the CDR3 is TGTGCCAGCAGTCCCAATCCGGGACTAGCGGGGGGGCCCGAGCAGTACGTC. Protein: CASSPNPGLAGGPEQYV.

This clonotype was seen more than once but under ten times. This chain joins TRBV15 and TRBJ1-6; tentatively, D is TRBD1 (5 bases). CDR3 length: 14 residues. Germline V gene data show CDR1 as LNHNV and CDR2 as YYDKDF (reference sequence). Trimming took off 5 bases at V and 7 bases at J, with 12 bases between the two ends. DNA for the CDR3: TGTGCCACCAGCGGTACAGGCTCAAATTCACCCCTCCACTTT. Protein product: CATSGTGSNSPLHF. Drawing the rest from reference TRBV15 and TRBJ1-6, the complete variable domain is DAMVIQNPRYQVTQFGKPVTLSCSQTLNHNVMYWYQQKSSQAPKLLFHYYDKDFNNEADTPDNFQSRRPNTSFCFLDIRSPGLGDTAMYLCATSGTGSNSPLHFGNGTRLTVT.

The gene calls are TRBV5-1 and TRBJ2-2; possibly TRBD1 or TRBD2 for D (6 bases each). V was clipped by 3 bases and J by 4 bases, with 16 bases between them. CDR3 size: 16 residues. Germline V gene lookup returns CDR1 SGHRS and CDR2 YFSETQ. The chain's CDR3 is CASSWAGQGSTGELFF. In DNA, the CDR3 is TGCGCCAGCAGCTGGGCGGGGCAGGGGAGCACCGGGGAGCTGTTTTTT.

This sequence joins TRBV5-6 and TRBJ2-5; 7 bases map to TRBD1. The V gene's germline CDR1 is SGHDT and CDR2 YYEEEE. Germline trimming cut 3 bases from V and 2 bases from J; bases unmatched to any gene: 7. The CDR3 loop spans 15 amino acids. The CDR3 is CASSSGTVLQETQYF. The CDR3 bases are TGTGCCAGCAGCTCCGGGACAGTTCTACAAGAGACCCAGTACTTC.

This clonotype came up a few times. The chain combines TRBV12-3 or TRBV12-4 with TRBJ2-3, with unresolved D. V lost 1 base and J lost 0, with 8 bases in between. The length of the CDR3 is 15 residues. The CDR3 coding sequence is TGTGCCAGCAGTTTAGAAGGATTCAGCACAGATACGCAGTATTTT. Its protein is CASSLEGFSTDTQYF.

This clonotype was seen a single time. This chain links TRBV3-1 with TRBJ1-1; D gene uncertain. Trimming removed 0 bases at V and 6 bases at J, with 11 bases between. Germline-derived CDR1 and CDR2 are LGHDT and YNNKEL (reference sequence). The CDR3 is 14 amino acids. The CDR3 loop reads CASSQDWAGAEAFF. The CDR3 region has the DNA TGTGCCAGCAGCCAAGATTGGGCAGGCGCTGAAGCTTTCTTT.

This clonotype was seen only a few times. The J gene is TRBJ2-7, the V gene TRBV23-1; TRBD1 aligns across 8 bases. TRBV23-1 is marked as an open reading frame, function uncertain. The CDR3 totals 16 residues. Germline trimming cut 4 bases from V and 2 bases from J; bases unmatched to any gene: 10. Here the CDR3 reads CASSRITGGPTYEQYV. Here the CDR3 DNA reads TGCGCCAGCAGTCGAATAACAGGGGGGCCTACCTACGAGCAGTACGTC.

The chain links TRBV11-2 to TRBJ2-1; 8 bases agree with TRBD2. Germline assignment: CDR1 SGHAT and CDR2 FQNNGV. V was clipped by 2 bases and J by 9 bases; unmatched bases: 15. The CDR3 contains 17 residues. The DNA for the CDR3 is TGTGCCAGCAGCTTAAGCCTGAGGGGAGCGGGGGTTCGTGAGCAGTTCTTC. Its protein is CASSLSLRGAGVREQFF.

This chain uses TRBV20-1 with TRBJ2-3; maybe TRBD1 (5 bases). Trimming took 5 bases from V and 7 from J, leaving 16 bases between them. CDR3 length: 13 residues. The germline gives CDR1 DFQATT, CDR2 SNEGSKA (reference sequence). CDR3 bases: TGCAGTGCTCCACACGACGGACATAATACGCAGTATTTT. Its protein product is CSAPHDGHNTQYF.

Here the CDR3 reads CASSYLQGQPQHF. The CDR3 DNA reads as TGTGCCAGCAGCTATTTACAAGGTCAGCCCCAGCATTTT. The rearrangement joins TRBV7-2 to TRBJ1-5; no definite D call. V was shortened by 4 bases and J by 6 bases, with 10 bases between the two germline ends. Per the germline V gene, CDR1 is SGHTA and CDR2 is FQGNSA. The CDR3 length is 13 residues.

The V call is TRBV27, the J call TRBJ1-2; D perhaps matches TRBD1 (6 bases). Germline V lookup: CDR1 MNHEY, CDR2 SMNVEV (reference sequence). The CDR3 contains 15 residues. V dropped 8 bases and J dropped 0 bases, with 16 bases sitting between them. In DNA, the CDR3 is TGTGCCAGCTTTCCGAACAGGGAAACTAACTATGGCTACACCTTC. It translates to CASFPNRETNYGYTF.

The chain links TRBV7-6 to TRBJ1-1, with no clear D. The CDR3 is 13 amino acids. The germline V and J ends were trimmed by 2 bases and 8 bases, with 12 bases remaining between them. Germline lookup yields CDR1 SGHVS and CDR2 FNYEAQ. CDR3 amino acids: CASSLFLAAEAFF. The CDR3 coding sequence is TGTGCCAGCAGCTTATTCCTGGCAGCGGAAGCTTTCTTT.

This clonotype was observed a few times. The V and J genes are TRBV4-1 and TRBJ2-1, with D possibly called TRBD1 or TRBD2 (5 bases each). CDR1 and CDR2 from the germline V gene are MGHRA and YSYEKL. Trimming removed 3 bases from V and 2 bases from J, with 17 bases in between. The CDR3 totals 17 residues. In nucleotides, the CDR3 is TGCGCCAGCAGCCAGGGGTTATCGGGGACGGCCTACAATGAGCAGTTCTTC. This codes for CASSQGLSGTAYNEQFF.

This clonotype was observed a few times. CDR3: CATQDGSSGNTIYF. The CDR3 DNA follows: TGTGCCACTCAGGACGGGAGCTCTGGAAACACCATATATTTT. The chain employs TRBV28 and TRBJ1-3; no clear D gene. The CDR3 totals 14 residues. CDR1 MDHEN and CDR2 SYDVKM come from the germline V gene. Trimming pared 10 bases from V and 0 bases from J, leaving 13 bases between.

This clonotype appeared a single time. The chain couples TRBV4-1 to TRBJ2-7, with 7 bases that match TRBD1. CDR1 MGHRA and CDR2 YSYEKL come from the germline V gene. V shed 3 bases, J shed 5 bases, and the junction held 4 bases outside the gene matches. The CDR3 consists of 13 residues. Here the CDR3 reads CASSHLQGNEQYF. CDR3 bases: TGCGCCAGCAGCCACTTACAGGGGAACGAGCAGTACTTC.

The genes are TRBV29-1 and TRBJ1-2; D is unclear. The V gene lost 6 bases and the J gene lost 1 base, with 12 bases spanning the gap. In germline, CDR1 is SQVTM, CDR2 ANQGSEA. CDR3 length equals 13 residues. CDR3 in DNA: TGCAGCGTCTTTTTGACGGATAACTATGGCTACACCTTC. Residues: CSVFLTDNYGYTF.

The genes are TRBV2 and TRBJ2-7, with D maybe TRBD2 (5 bases). Germline V gene data show CDR1 as SNHLY and CDR2 as FYNNEI. The CDR3 has 13 residues. The V end lost 8 bases, the J end lost 1 base, and 12 bases lay between the germline ends. As DNA, the CDR3 is TGTGCCAGCGTCCGGACTTTTTCCTACGAGCAGTACTTC. Translated: CASVRTFSYEQYF.

CDR3 region: CASSPTSGPLEQYF. The CDR3 coding sequence is TGTGCCAGCAGTCCGACTAGCGGCCCTCTCGAGCAGTACTTC. This sequence joins TRBV6-5 and TRBJ2-7; 9 positions match TRBD2. V lost 5 bases and J lost 6; bases outside the gene matches: 8. Germline V CDR1 and CDR2: MNHEY, SVGAGI. This CDR3 has 14 amino acids.